The T cell receptor beta chain described here comes from a study of T-cell memory formation after mild COVID-19. General study findings and limits: Within pre-infection memory, some responding clones were found, suggesting cross-reactive memory joined. While clones contracting from day 15 to 85 were balanced between CD4 and CD8, later expanders leaned CD4+.

This clonotype appeared many times. The antigen remains unidentified. Each CDR3 protein is one row after TCRdb ran MiXCR on the 5' RACE reads. The table includes almost 250,000 distinct CDR3 sequences, approximately 15% detected once. Sequenced input: PBMCs or a T cell subset sorted from them (not recorded which). The receptor was isolated from an adult woman who had mild COVID-19 (a few samples of this study predate the infection). Cell type and time point are not known.

This CDR3 reads CASSFSRLNTEAFF. CDR3 coding DNA: TGTGCCAGCAGTTTCTCCAGGTTGAACACTGAAGCTTTCTTT. The V call is TRBV12-3 or TRBV12-4, the J call TRBJ1-1; D unclear. V shed 3 bases and J shed 0 bases, with 8 bases lying between them. There are 14 residues in the CDR3.